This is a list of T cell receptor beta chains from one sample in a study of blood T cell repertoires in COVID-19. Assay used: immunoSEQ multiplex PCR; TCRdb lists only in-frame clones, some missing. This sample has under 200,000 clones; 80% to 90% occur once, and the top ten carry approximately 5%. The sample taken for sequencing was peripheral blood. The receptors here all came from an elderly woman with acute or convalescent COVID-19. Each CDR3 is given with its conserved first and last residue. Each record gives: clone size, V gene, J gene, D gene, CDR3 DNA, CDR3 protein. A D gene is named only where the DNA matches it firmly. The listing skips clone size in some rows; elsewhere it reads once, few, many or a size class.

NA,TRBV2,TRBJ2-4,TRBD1,TGTGCCAATCAGGACAGGGGGCTCAAAAACATTCAGTACTTC,CANQDRGLKNIQYF
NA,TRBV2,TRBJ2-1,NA,TGTGCCAGCAGTGGGACAGTCGGCTACAATGAGCAGTTCTTC,CASSGTVGYNEQFF
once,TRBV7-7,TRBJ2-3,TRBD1,TGTGCTAGCAGTCCTTCCCCGGGACAGGGATACACAGATACGCAGTATTTT,CASSPSPGQGYTDTQYF
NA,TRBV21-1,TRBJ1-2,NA,TGTGCCAGCAGCAATGGGTCCCCAGGGCGCCACTATGGCTACACCTTC,CASSNGSPGRHYGYTF
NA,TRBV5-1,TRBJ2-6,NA,TGCGCCAGCGCCCGAGAGGGGGGGAGTCTTCGTGGGGCCAACGTCCTGACTTTC,CASAREGGSLRGANVLTF
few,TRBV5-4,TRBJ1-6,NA,TGTGCCAGCAGCTCCGATAATTCACCCCTCCACTTT,CASSSDNSPLHF
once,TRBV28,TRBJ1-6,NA,TGTGCCAGCAGTTTTAGACAGATACATTCACCCCTCCACTTT,CASSFRQIHSPLHF
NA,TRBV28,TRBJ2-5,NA,TGTGCCAGCAGTCCCCTTGATGACTCTCGGGAGACCCAGTACTTC,CASSPLDDSRETQYF
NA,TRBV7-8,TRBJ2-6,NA,TGTGCCAGCAGCTTAGGACACTTGGGGCAGGGGCCTCTCTCTGGGGCCAACGTCCTGACTTTC,CASSLGHLGQGPLSGANVLTF
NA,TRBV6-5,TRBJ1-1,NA,TGTGCCAGCAGTTACTCGCCCCACAGGGACACTGAAGCTTTCTTT,CASSYSPHRDTEAFF
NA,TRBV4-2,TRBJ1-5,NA,TGTGCCAGCAGCCAAGGACCGCGGACCGAGGGTCAGCCCCAGCATTTT,CASSQGPRTEGQPQHF
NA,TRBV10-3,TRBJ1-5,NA,TGTGCCATCAGTGAGTCGAGCAGCAATCAGCCCCAGCATTTT,CAISESSSNQPQHF
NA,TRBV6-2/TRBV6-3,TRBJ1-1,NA,TGTGCCAGCAGTTACGTTCAGGTGGACACTGAAGCTTTCTTT,CASSYVQVDTEAFF
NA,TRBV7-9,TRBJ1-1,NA,TGTGCCATAGGGCCGGGAGGACTAGGGGCTTTCTTT,CAIGPGGLGAFF
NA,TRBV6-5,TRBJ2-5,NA,TGTGCCAGCAGTTACTCCCCAGGGCAAGAGACCCAGTACTTC,CASSYSPGQETQYF
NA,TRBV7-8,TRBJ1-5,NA,TGTGCCAGCAGCACCAACGGGGCCCAGCATTTT,CASSTNGAQHF
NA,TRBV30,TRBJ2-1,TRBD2,TGTGCCTGGGACGCGGGGGTGAGTTACAATGAGCAGTTCTTC,CAWDAGVSYNEQFF
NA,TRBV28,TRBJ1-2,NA,TGTGCCAGCAGTGTTTCACAGCGGGGCATAAACTATGGCTACACCTTC,CASSVSQRGINYGYTF
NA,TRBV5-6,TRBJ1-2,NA,TGTGCCAGCAGCTTCAGGGGATATGGCTACACCTTC,CASSFRGYGYTF
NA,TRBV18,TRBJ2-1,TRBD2,TGTGCCAGCTCCGACGGGGGAGGGTACAATGAGCAGTTCTTC,CASSDGGGYNEQFF
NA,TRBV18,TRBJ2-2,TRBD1,TGTGCCAGCTCACCGACAGGGGGCTACACCGGGGAGCTGTTTTTT,CASSPTGGYTGELFF
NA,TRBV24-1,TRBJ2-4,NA,TGTGCCACCAGTGATTCAGCAGGGGCAGGGGCCAAAAACATTCAGTACTTC,CATSDSAGAGAKNIQYF
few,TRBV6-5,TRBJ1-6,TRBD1,TGTGCCAGCAGTCGACAGGGGGGCCGTAATTCACCCCTCCACTTT,CASSRQGGRNSPLHF
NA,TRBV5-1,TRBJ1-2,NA,TGCGCCAGCAGCCCGGGAGTTAACTATGGCTACACCTTC,CASSPGVNYGYTF
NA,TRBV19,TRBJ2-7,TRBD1,TGTGCCACCCAGTCGACAGGGGCCTACGAGCAGTACTTC,CATQSTGAYEQYF
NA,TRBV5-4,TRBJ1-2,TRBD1,TGTGCCAGCAGCTCGAAGTTGCAGGGGGATGATGGCTACACCTTC,CASSSKLQGDDGYTF
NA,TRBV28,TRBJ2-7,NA,TGTGCCAGCAGTCAACCGTCGCTACAGGTATCGTCGTACGAGCAGTACTTC,CASSQPSLQVSSYEQYF
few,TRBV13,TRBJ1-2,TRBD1,TGTGCCAGCAGCTTACGACAGGGAAGCTATGGCTACACCTTC,CASSLRQGSYGYTF
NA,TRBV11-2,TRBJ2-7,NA,TGTGCCAGCAGCCCACAACCGGGTTCCTACGAGCAGTACTTC,CASSPQPGSYEQYF
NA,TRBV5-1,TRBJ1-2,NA,TGCGCCAGCAGCCCATGGGACACGGGAAAACGCTACACCTTC,CASSPWDTGKRYTF
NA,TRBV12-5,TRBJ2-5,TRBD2,TGTGCTAGTGGTTCCTCAACTAGCGGCCAAGAGACCCAGTACTTC,CASGSSTSGQETQYF
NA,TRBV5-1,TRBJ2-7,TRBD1,TGCGCCAGCAGCTCGGGACAGGGGACCCACGAGCAGTACTTC,CASSSGQGTHEQYF
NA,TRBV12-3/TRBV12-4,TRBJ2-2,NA,TGTGCCAGCAAAACTAGTTACACCGGGGAGCTGTTTTTT,CASKTSYTGELFF
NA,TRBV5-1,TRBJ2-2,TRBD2,TGCGCCAGCAGCCCTGGGGGCGTAGCGGGAGGGCCCGGGGAGCTGTTTTTT,CASSPGGVAGGPGELFF
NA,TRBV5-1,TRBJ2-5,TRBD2,TGCGCCAGCAGCTTGTTAGCGGGAGGCCAAGAGACCCAGTACTTC,CASSLLAGGQETQYF
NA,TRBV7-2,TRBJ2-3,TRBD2,TGTGCCAGTCGACTAGCGGGCACAGATACGCAGTATTTT,CASRLAGTDTQYF
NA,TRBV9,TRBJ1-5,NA,TGTGCCAGCAGCGTAGATAGCGGTAATCAGCCCCAGCATTTT,CASSVDSGNQPQHF
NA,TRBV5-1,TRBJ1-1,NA,TGCGCCAGCAGCTTGGAAAATGATCCGGGAGGAGCTTTCTTT,CASSLENDPGGAFF
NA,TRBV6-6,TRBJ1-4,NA,TGTGCCAGCAGGTTCCAGGGAATAGGCGAAAAACTGTTTTTT,CASRFQGIGEKLFF
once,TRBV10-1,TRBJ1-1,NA,TGCGCCTACCAAAGGGGGGGGGCAAGGAACACTGAAGCTTTCTTT,CAYQRGGARNTEAFF
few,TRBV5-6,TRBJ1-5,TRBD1,TGTGCCAGCAGCTCACTTACAGGGGGCCATCAGCCCCAGCATTTT,CASSSLTGGHQPQHF
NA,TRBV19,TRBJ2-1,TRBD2,TGTGCCAGTAATCTAGCGGGAGTAGGTAATGAGCAGTTCTTC,CASNLAGVGNEQFF
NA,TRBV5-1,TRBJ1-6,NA,TGCGCCAGCAGCGACTCGGGGGGGCACAATTCACCCCTCCACTTT,CASSDSGGHNSPLHF
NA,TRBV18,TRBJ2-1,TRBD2,TGTGCCAGCTCCCAGAGGACTAGCGGGAATGGGGATGAGCAGTTCTTC,CASSQRTSGNGDEQFF
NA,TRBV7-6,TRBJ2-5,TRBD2,TGTGCCAGCAGCTTTGGACGGTTCCGGGGACTAGCGGCACAAGAGACCCAGTACTTC,CASSFGRFRGLAAQETQYF
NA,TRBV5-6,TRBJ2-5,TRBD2,TGTGCCAGCAGCTTGAAACTAGCGGGTGGGGAGACCCAGTACTTC,CASSLKLAGGETQYF
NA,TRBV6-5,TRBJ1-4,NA,TGTGCCAGCAGACAAGACAGCCTCCGAGAAAAACTGTTTTTT,CASRQDSLREKLFF
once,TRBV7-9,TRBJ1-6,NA,TGTGCCAGCAGCTTAGAAGCAGGGGAAAATTCACCCCTCCACTTT,CASSLEAGENSPLHF